These 23 T cell receptor beta chains originate from one sample sequenced in a study of T cells expressing NK-cell markers. Using the 5' RACE reads, TCRdb records one entry per CDR3 protein without DNA. The sample totals 300,000 or so distinct CDR3 sequences. Source material: blood T cells: a sorted CD56 or NKG2C T cell subset, CD4+ or CD8+ T cells, or bulk PBMC T cells (not recorded which). The receptors were gathered from a woman between 18 and 70 years old in good health.

The genes are TRBV4-3 and TRBJ2-7; the D gene TCRdb calls, TRBD2, cannot be checked with no DNA. CDR3 length: 16 amino acids. CDR1 LGHNA and CDR2 YSLEER come from the germline V gene. This chain's CDR3 is CASSQVALAGHHEQYF.

This chain joins TRBV4-2 and TRBJ2-3. The germline CDR1 and CDR2 sequences are LGHNA and YNFKEQ. The CDR3 spans 12 residues. Here the CDR3 reads CASSQAGDTQYF.

The rearrangement uses TRBV20-1 and TRBJ1-2; the TCRdb call, TRBD1, lacks DNA for checking. This CDR3 is built from 15 residues. The germline gives CDR1 DFQATT, CDR2 SNEGSKA (reference sequence). The CDR3: CSVYKGTGGSHGYTF.

The chain has TRBV7-8 and TRBJ1-2; TCRdb reports TRBD1, a call that lacks DNA to check it against. Germline-derived CDR1 and CDR2 are SGHVS and FQNEAQ. The CDR3 is 14 residues long. CDR3 in amino acids: CASSPNRVNYGYTF.

The chain is built from TRBV12-3 or TRBV12-4 and TRBJ1-5. The CDR3 covers 14 residues. CDR3 sequence: CASSLTSVYQPQHF.

The chain links TRBV28 to TRBJ2-6; checking the TCRdb D call of TRBD1 is not possible without DNA. Per germline, CDR1 MDHEN and CDR2 SYDVKM. The CDR3 spans 13 residues. CDR3 protein: CASSLPNPPVLTF.

V is TRBV20-1 and J is TRBJ2-1; no DNA is available, so the TRBD1 call from TCRdb remains unchecked. Germline-derived CDR1 and CDR2 are DFQATT and SNEGSKA (reference sequence). The CDR3 loop spans 12 amino acids. CDR3 amino acids: CSAYRAGNEQFF.

The chain recombines TRBV28 with TRBJ2-7; TCRdb reports TRBD1, a call that lacks DNA to check it against. The germline V gene encodes CDR1 MDHEN and CDR2 SYDVKM. The CDR3 runs 12 residues. The CDR3 is CASSRDAYEQYF.

V usage is TRBV28 and J usage is TRBJ2-7; TCRdb proposes TRBD1, but this gene call is untestable without DNA. The CDR3 extends over 15 amino acids. Germline CDR1 reads MDHEN; CDR2 reads SYDVKM. The CDR3 reads CASSPHRTGGGEQYF.

The chain carries TRBV7-2 and TRBJ2-2; TCRdb picks TRBD2, but there is no DNA to check that call. Germline V gene sequence: CDR1 SGHTA, CDR2 FQGNSA. The CDR3 totals 14 residues. The CDR3 loop reads CASSPGLNTGELFF.

The gene calls are TRBV5-6 and TRBJ2-5; the TCRdb D gene call, TRBD2, has no DNA to confirm it. Germline CDR1 and CDR2: SGHDT and YYEEEE. The CDR3 is made up of 15 amino acids. The CDR3 loop is CASTNTGLAQETQYF.

The CDR3 sequence: CASRGPSREQYF. The chain combines TRBV27 with TRBJ2-7; lacking DNA, the TRBD2 call made by TCRdb goes unchecked. This CDR3 is 12 amino acids long. Germline loops: CDR1 MNHEY, CDR2 SMNVEV (reference sequence).

The J gene is TRBJ1-4, the V gene TRBV28; TCRdb's D gene call, TRBD1, goes unchecked for lack of DNA. The CDR3 length is 15 residues. CDR1 is MDHEN and CDR2 is SYDVKM in the germline V gene. The CDR3 here is CASSLHRQGNEKLFF.

The rearrangement links TRBV27 to TRBJ2-4; the D call of TRBD1 rests on TCRdb alone, since no DNA is present to check it. Germline V CDR1 and CDR2: MNHEY, SMNVEV (reference sequence). The CDR3 spans 13 residues. The CDR3 protein is CASSLFWGNIQYF.

The CDR3 protein is CSAGTGDGNYGYTF. This sequence joins TRBV20-1 and TRBJ1-2; TCRdb names TRBD1, which stays unverified in the absence of DNA. Germline CDR1 DFQATT, CDR2 SNEGSKA (reference sequence). The CDR3 extends over 14 amino acids.

The chain has TRBV12-3 or TRBV12-4 and TRBJ2-7. The CDR3 runs 15 residues. The CDR3 sequence: CASSLGGDLLNEQYF.

The chain has TRBV5-1 and TRBJ2-1; TCRdb designates TRBD2, a call that cannot be tested without DNA. Germline V gene data show CDR1 as SGHRS and CDR2 as YFSETQ. The CDR3 has 15 amino acids. CDR3 region: CASSPDPPPLNEQFF.

The rearrangement uses TRBV11-2 and TRBJ2-3; lacking DNA, the TRBD2 call made by TCRdb goes unchecked. The CDR3 is made up of 16 amino acids. Per germline, CDR1 SGHAT and CDR2 FQNNGV. The CDR3 sequence: CASSLGVGGRTDTQYF.

The chain recombines TRBV20-1 with TRBJ1-3. Germline CDR1 DFQATT, CDR2 SNEGSKA (reference sequence). There are 11 residues in the CDR3. This CDR3 is CSARGGNTIYF.

The rearrangement joins TRBV3-1 to TRBJ1-6; there is no DNA to check the TCRdb D call of TRBD1. CDR1 and CDR2 from the germline V gene are LGHDT and YNNKEL (reference sequence). The CDR3 covers 18 residues. The CDR3 sequence: CASSQVFQGEGLNSPLHF.

The rearrangement joins TRBV20-1 to TRBJ1-1. Germline values: CDR1 DFQATT, CDR2 SNEGSKA (reference sequence). CDR3 length: 14 residues. The CDR3 protein is CSANDPRKNTEAFF.

The V and J genes are TRBV20-1 and TRBJ2-3; the TCRdb call, TRBD2, lacks DNA for checking. The CDR3 runs to 15 residues. The germline gives CDR1 DFQATT, CDR2 SNEGSKA (reference sequence). CDR3 residues: CSASDGPPGADTQYF.

CDR3 loop: CASSPQVARAEQFF. The chain has TRBV12-3 or TRBV12-4 and TRBJ2-1; checking the TCRdb D call of TRBD1 is not possible without DNA. This CDR3 region has 14 residues.